This T cell receptor beta chain was found in a study of blood T cells in healthy people across ages. General observations from the study: Naive CD4+ cell counts and diversity both ran higher in long-lived than in aged donors.

Notes on this clonotype: Antigen specificity is unknown.

The CDR3 is 15 residues long. Per germline, CDR1 MNHNY and CDR2 SVGAGI (reference sequence). The use of a sample-barcoded 5' primer and a J-beta primer mix characterized a second PCR of about 6 to 11 cycles. From the 5' RACE reads, TCRdb called clonotypes with MiXCR, one entry per CDR3 protein. The table includes 650,000 to 950,000 distinct CDR3 sequences, about 42% detected once. The sample was blood. The TCR was taken from a man aged 55 to 70 in good health. This chain joins TRBV6-6 and TRBJ2-7; possibly TRBD1 or TRBD2 for D (5 bases each). The last part of the DNA fits TRBJ2-5 better; the J call may be wrong. The CDR3, as DNA: TGTGCCAGCAGTTATTTTGGGGGACGAGAGGAGACCCAGTACTTC. Translated: CASSYFGGREETQYF.